This T cell receptor (beta chain) came from a study of blood T cell repertoires in COVID-19 (dated by TCRdb to 2019 to 2021). Broadly, across the study: Collaborator samples came from the United States, Italy and Spain and covered acute and convalescent phases of COVID-19. Where available, HLA class I and class II types were obtained from metadata supplied by the sample provider rather than from assay-based typing. A freely available public database, intended as a resource for researchers studying the immune response to SARS-CoV-2, is where the repertoires were released. The prospective study material was composed of cDNA or gDNA derived from T cells, B-cell-depleted T cells, or PBMCs. The dataset comprised deeply sampled blood TCRbeta repertoires from subjects exposed to, actively infected with, or recovered from COVID-19. The samples were drawn from two sources: the first 160 participants of the ongoing ImmuneRACE study, and 950 to 1,500 subjects contributed by 6 global collaborators. Sample metadata almost always included a de-identified subject ID, COVID-19 status, age in years and sex. Here is what the overall study found, with its caveats: Clinical and demographic metadata were provided uncurated, with the amount varying by source and participant.

Participants in the prospective study were enrolled through a virtual design, were aged about 18 to 100 years, and lived in 20 to 30 United States geographic areas. Cohort assignment in the prospective study relied on participant-reported clinical history from a screening survey and a study questionnaire. For ImmuneRACE Cohort 3, a participant was defined as recovered based on two consecutive negative NP/OP PCR tests, clearance by a healthcare professional, or resolution of symptoms. Mobile phlebotomists in the prospective study collected whole blood, serum and a nasopharyngeal or oropharyngeal swab from every participant. Over a roughly 2-month period, participants in the prospective study had the option of providing additional blood draws and questionnaires. Blood samples from the prospective study were shipped frozen or at room temperature prior to DNA extraction. TCRbeta CDR3 regions were amplified from genomic DNA using the immunoSEQ Assay, a bias-controlled multiplex PCR. On the study's bioinformatics: The number of nucleated cells in each sample was estimated from the amplification of reference gene primers within the assay. Sequence reads were collapsed and filtered to measure the absolute abundance of every unique TCRbeta CDR3 rearrangement. For each sample, productive Simpson clonality was calculated by taking the square root of Simpson's diversity index across productive rearrangements. TCRdb obtained this table from immuneACCESS and retained in-frame rearrangements with V and J assigned. These tables miss some clones; where compared with another copy, unresolved V genes account for less than half of the shortfall, and the remainder is unexplained. The V and J calls and the clone size are those of that table, but D and trimming were determined from the DNA. The sample records about 350,000 clones, 70% to 90% of which are singletons. In total, the top ten clones hold roughly 5.3% of the sample.

About this clone: No antigen is known for it. One base away there is no much larger clone; base qualities are not given.

The CDR3 runs 16 amino acids, cysteine and phenylalanine included. Left in the record is the CDR3 DNA by itself, 48 bases read in frame from the first base. The junction shows trimming of 4 bases on V and 3 bases on J, plus 19 bases between the germline ends. CDR1 SGHRS and CDR2 YFSETQ were looked up in the germline V gene. The sequencing input was PBMCs or T cells enriched from blood (not recorded which). The sequence links TRBV5-1 to TRBJ1-1; the D gene assignment is ambiguous. The sequence derives from a woman in her 30s who had recovered from COVID-19. The nucleotide sequence is TGCGCCAGCAGCCCACTTGCGGGGAAGCGGTACACTGAAGCTTTCTTT. This gives the protein CASSPLAGKRYTEAFF.